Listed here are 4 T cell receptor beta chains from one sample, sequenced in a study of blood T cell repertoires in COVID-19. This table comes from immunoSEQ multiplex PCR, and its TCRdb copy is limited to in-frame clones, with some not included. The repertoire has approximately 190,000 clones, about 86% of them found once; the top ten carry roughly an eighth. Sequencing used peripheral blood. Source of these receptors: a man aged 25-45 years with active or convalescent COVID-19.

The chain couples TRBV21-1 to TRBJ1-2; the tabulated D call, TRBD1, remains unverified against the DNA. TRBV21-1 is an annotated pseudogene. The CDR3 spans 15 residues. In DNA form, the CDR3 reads TGTGCCAGCAGCGTCCCCGGGACAGGCAACTATGGCTACACCTTC. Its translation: CASSVPGTGNYGYTF.

In DNA, the CDR3 is TGTGCCATGGGACAGGGTATGGACTATGGCTACACCTTC. Its translation: CAMGQGMDYGYTF. This rearrangement joins TRBV10-3 to TRBJ1-2; 9 positions agree with TRBD1. This CDR3 has 13 amino acids. V lost 9 bases, J lost 3 bases, and 5 bases stayed unmatched. Germline lookup yields CDR1 ENHRY and CDR2 SYGVKD.

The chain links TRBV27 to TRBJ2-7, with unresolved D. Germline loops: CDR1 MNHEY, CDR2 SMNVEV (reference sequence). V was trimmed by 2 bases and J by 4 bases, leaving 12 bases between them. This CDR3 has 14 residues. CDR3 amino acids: CASSLGPSFYEQYF. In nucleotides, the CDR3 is TGTGCCAGCAGTTTAGGCCCATCCTTTTACGAGCAGTACTTC.

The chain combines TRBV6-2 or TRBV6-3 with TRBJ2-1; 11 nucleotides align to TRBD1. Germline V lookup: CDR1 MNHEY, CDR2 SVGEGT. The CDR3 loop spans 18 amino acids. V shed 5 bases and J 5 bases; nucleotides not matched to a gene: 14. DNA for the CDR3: TGTGCCAGCAGTCGTTACCCTCCGGACAGGGGGCAAGACAATGAGCAGTTCTTC. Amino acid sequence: CASSRYPPDRGQDNEQFF.